One sample yielded the 20 T cell receptor beta chains listed below, sequenced in a study of regulatory T cells in long-lasting Graves disease. Relying on iRepertoire HTBI primers and Arm-PCR of CDR3 regions, the team built TCR beta libraries. TCRdb reanalysed the multiplex PCR reads using MiXCR and keeps one entry per CDR3 protein. The sample gives 300,000 to 400,000 distinct CDR3 sequences, 16% of which show up once; 25% to 30% is in the top ten. Time point in this sample: newly diagnosed GD, antithyroid drugs for less than 3 months. PBMC-extracted RNA yielded the TCR library. The sample was also reused in another study, on T cells in Graves' hyperthyroidism and ophthalmopathy.

This specimen consisted of peripheral blood mononuclear cells (PBMCs), obtained at new diagnosis, from a patient treated with antithyroid drugs. The receptors shown here come from a man between 40 and 49 years old with Graves disease.

This clonotype was detected a few times. The chain carries TRBV4-1 and TRBJ1-5, with D perhaps TRBD1 (5 bases). The CDR3 has 15 amino acids. V shed 0 bases and J shed 7 bases, with 13 bases lying between them. CDR1 and CDR2 from the germline V gene are MGHRA and YSYEKL. The DNA of the CDR3 is TGCGCCAGCAGCCAAGACCCAAGGGGCGCGCAGCCCCAGCATTTT. Protein: CASSQDPRGAQPQHF.

This clonotype was counted many times. This rearrangement joins TRBV4-3 to TRBJ2-3; D not resolved. The V end lost 3 bases, the J end lost 2 bases, and 6 bases lay between the germline ends. The V gene's germline CDR1 is LGHNA and CDR2 YSLEER. The CDR3 runs to 13 residues. The CDR3 DNA follows: TGCGCCAGCAGCCAGCAAATCACAGATACGCAGTATTTT. Translating gives CASSQQITDTQYF.

The rearrangement links TRBV7-3 to TRBJ1-2; a possible D gene is TRBD1 (5 bases). Trimming pared 1 base from V and 7 bases from J, leaving 10 bases between. The germline CDR1 and CDR2 sequences are SGHTA and FQGTGA. There are 13 residues in the CDR3. CDR3 DNA: TGTGCCAGCAGCTTAAGTCAGGGACTTGGCTACACCTTC. Translation gives CASSLSQGLGYTF. The whole variable domain, remainder taken from reference TRBV7-3 and TRBJ1-2, is GAGVSQTPSNKVTEKGKYVELRCDPISGHTALYWYRQSLGQGPEFLIYFQGTGAADDSGLPNDRFFAVRPEGSVSTLKIQRTERGDSAVYLCASSLSQGLGYTFGSGTRLTVV.

This clonotype was detected ten times or more. The J gene is TRBJ1-1, the V gene TRBV7-2; D is unclear. V lost 2 bases to trimming and J lost 6 bases, with 19 bases between them. Germline CDR1 reads SGHTA; CDR2 reads FQGNSA. The CDR3 runs to 16 residues. Here the CDR3 reads CASSLIYRGDGPEAFF. CDR3 nucleotide sequence: TGTGCCAGCAGCTTAATATATCGGGGAGATGGCCCTGAAGCTTTCTTT. Supplemented by reference TRBV7-2 and TRBJ1-1, the full variable domain reads GAGVSQSPSNKVTEKGKDVELRCDPISGHTALYWYRQSLGQGLEFLIYFQGNSAPDKSGLPSDRFSAERTGGSVSTLTIQRTQQEDSAVYLCASSLIYRGDGPEAFFGQGTRLTVV.

There are many counts of this clonotype. Here the CDR3 reads CASRWGNRETQYF. The CDR3 coding sequence is TGTGCCAGCCGGTGGGGGAACCGAGAGACCCAGTACTTC. The chain carries TRBV12-3 or TRBV12-4 and TRBJ2-5; D is possibly TRBD1 or TRBD2 (5 bases each). V was trimmed by 8 bases and J by 4 bases, leaving 14 bases between them. The CDR3 is 13 residues long.

V gene TRBV20-1 combines with J gene TRBJ2-1; no clear D gene. Germline V gives CDR1 DFQATT, CDR2 SNEGSKA (reference sequence). The germline V and J ends were trimmed by 0 bases and 3 bases, with 6 bases remaining between them. CDR3 size: 13 residues. The CDR3 bases are TGCAGTGCTAGAGATGGCAGCTACAATGAGCAGTTCTTC. Translating it yields CSARDGSYNEQFF.

The chain uses TRBV24-1 and TRBJ1-5, with no clear D. In germline, CDR1 is KGHDR, CDR2 SFDVKD. The CDR3 has 14 residues. V lost 1 base and J lost 4, with 7 bases in between. CDR3: CATSDLAANQPQHF. DNA for the CDR3: TGTGCCACCAGTGATTTAGCGGCGAATCAGCCCCAGCATTTT.

This clonotype was detected only a few times. V usage is TRBV20-1 and J usage is TRBJ1-1; TRBD1 is a possible D gene (5 bases). Per germline, CDR1 DFQATT and CDR2 SNEGSKA (reference sequence). Trimming pared 3 bases from V and 7 bases from J, leaving 12 bases between. The CDR3 is made up of 12 amino acids. In DNA form, the CDR3 reads TGCAGTGCTAGCCCCCGGAGGGGTGAAGCTTTCTTT. As protein: CSASPRRGEAFF.

The chain combines TRBV5-1 with TRBJ2-5; D gene uncertain. V gave up 3 bases and J gave up 1 base, with 7 bases separating them. Germline CDR1 is SGHRS and CDR2 is YFSETQ. CDR3 length: 13 residues. CDR3 coding DNA: TGCGCCAGCAGCTGGAACACCCAAGAGACCCAGTACTTC. Amino acid sequence: CASSWNTQETQYF. The variable domain in full, with the rest retrieved from reference TRBV5-1 and TRBJ2-5, is KAGVTQTPRYLIKTRGQQVTLSCSPISGHRSVSWYQQTPGQGLQFLFEYFSETQRNKGNFPGRFSGRQFSNSRSEMNVSTLELGDSALYLCASSWNTQETQYFGPGTRLLVL.

There are a few counts of this clonotype. This chain uses TRBV19 with TRBJ2-7; the D gene is possibly TRBD1 (5 bases). V was pared by 6 bases and J by 3 bases, with 9 bases between. Germline V gene lookup returns CDR1 LNHDA and CDR2 SQIVND (reference sequence). This CDR3 region has 12 residues. CDR3 nucleotide sequence: TGTGCCAGTAGCCCCGGACACTACGAGCAGTACTTC. This encodes CASSPGHYEQYF.

This clonotype was seen at least ten times. This chain connects TRBV12-3 or TRBV12-4 to TRBJ2-3, with 14 bases fitting TRBD2. The CDR3 has 18 amino acids. The V and J ends lost 3 bases and 1 base, in that order; junction bases with no gene match: 6. The CDR3 sequence: CASSFGLAGGRRTDTQYF. For the CDR3, the DNA is TGTGCCAGCAGTTTTGGACTAGCGGGGGGCCGCCGCACAGATACGCAGTATTTT.

This clonotype appeared a few times. The CDR3 sequence: CASSQFLQHNSPLHF. DNA of the CDR3: TGTGCCAGCAGCCAATTCCTTCAGCATAATTCACCCCTCCACTTT. The chain couples TRBV16 to TRBJ1-6; D is ambiguous. Trimming cost V 1 base and J 5 bases, with 9 bases left between them. The CDR3 consists of 15 residues. The germline CDR1 and CDR2 sequences are KGHSY and FQNENV.

The rearrangement uses TRBV11-2 and TRBJ1-3; 7 nucleotides match TRBD1. Germline CDR1 is SGHAT and CDR2 is FQNNGV. The CDR3 contains 16 residues. With V trimmed by 5 bases and J by 0 bases, 7 bases remained unmatched. CDR3 sequence: CASSPWTGPSGNTIYF. The CDR3 nucleotides are TGTGCCAGCAGCCCATGGACAGGACCCTCTGGAAACACCATATATTTT. The full variable domain, its missing parts supplied by reference TRBV11-2 and TRBJ1-3, is EAGVAQSPRYKIIEKRQSVAFWCNPISGHATLYWYQQILGQGPKLLIQFQNNGVVDDSQLPKDRFSAERLKGVDSTLKIQPAKLEDSAVYLCASSPWTGPSGNTIYFGEGSWLTVV.

The rearrangement joins TRBV19 to TRBJ1-2, with TRBD1 as a possible D gene (5 bases). Germline V gives CDR1 LNHDA, CDR2 SQIVND (reference sequence). This CDR3 region has 15 residues. V was shortened by 7 bases and J by 0 bases, with 15 bases between the two germline ends. The CDR3 loop reads CASIADRGANYGYTF. The CDR3 coding sequence is TGTGCCAGTATAGCCGACAGAGGCGCTAACTATGGCTACACCTTC.

This clonotype appeared many times. The J gene is TRBJ2-5, the V gene TRBV11-2; 13 positions agree with TRBD2. The J segment lost 10 bases and the V segment lost 5 bases, leaving 13 bases of the junction unmatched. The CDR3 is 16 residues long. Germline V gene sequence: CDR1 SGHAT, CDR2 FQNNGV. CDR3 coding DNA: TGTGCCAGCAGCCAGGAACCGGGACTAGCGGGGAGGCGCCAGTACTTC. It encodes CASSQEPGLAGRRQYF.

This rearrangement joins TRBV4-1 to TRBJ2-2, with 9 positions matching TRBD2. V trimming: 4 bases; J trimming: 5 bases; junction bases outside the gene matches: 8. The CDR3 covers 16 residues. CDR1 MGHRA and CDR2 YSYEKL come from the germline V gene. Here the CDR3 DNA reads TGCGCCAGCAGCCGTAGTGGCGGGGGGGTAACCGGGGAGCTGTTTTTT. This codes for CASSRSGGGVTGELFF.

This rearrangement joins TRBV6-1 to TRBJ2-7; 9 bases map to TRBD1. This CDR3 is 17 amino acids long. With V trimmed by 1 base and J by 0 bases, 7 bases remained unmatched. From germline, CDR1 is MNHNS and CDR2 SASEGT. CDR3 amino acids: CASSEEWTGAFSYEQYF. CDR3 DNA: TGTGCCAGCAGTGAAGAATGGACAGGGGCCTTCTCCTACGAGCAGTACTTC.

This clonotype was picked up many times. The gene calls are TRBV29-1 and TRBJ1-1; the D gene is possibly TRBD1 (5 bases). V shed 6 bases and J shed 0 bases, with 14 bases lying between them. CDR1 is SQVTM, CDR2 ANQGSEA, per germline. This CDR3 has 14 residues. The CDR3 reads CSVKRGLMNTEAFF. The DNA for the CDR3 is TGCAGCGTGAAGCGGGGACTGATGAACACTGAAGCTTTCTTT.

V usage is TRBV5-8 and J usage is TRBJ2-7, with 8 bases that match TRBD1. Germline values: CDR1 SGHTS, CDR2 YDEGEE. The CDR3 covers 15 residues. J was trimmed by 9 bases and V by 2 bases; bases with no gene match: 13. The CDR3 DNA is TGTGCCAGCAGCTTAGGGACAGGCGTCATCCTCGGGCAGTACTTC. This encodes CASSLGTGVILGQYF.

This clonotype was detected many times. The rearrangement links TRBV28 to TRBJ2-6; no firm D call. The CDR3 contains 14 residues. Trimming removed 6 bases from V and 4 bases from J, with 10 bases in between. Germline-derived CDR1 and CDR2 are MDHEN and SYDVKM. This CDR3 reads CASSRRSGANVLTF. CDR3 coding DNA: TGTGCCAGCAGCCGTAGATCCGGGGCCAACGTCCTGACTTTC.